The rows below give T cell receptor beta chains drawn from one sample of a study of T-cell reconstitution after alpha-beta-depleted transplantation in children. A single record per CDR3 protein comes from TCRdb applying MiXCR to the PCR reads. This sample has hundreds of thousands of distinct CDR3 sequences; about a sixth occur once, and the top ten carry 25% to 30%. The sample consisted of PBMCs, mostly from graft donor cells, taken 360 days after TCRalphabeta/CD19-depleted stem cell transplant. All receptors derive from a boy under two years old who had a stem cell transplant for Wiskott-Aldrich syndrome, so the T cells may come from the graft donor. Each CDR3 is given with its conserved first and last residue.

length	J	V	CDR3
15	TRBJ2-1	TRBV10-1	CASSDGGGPYNEQFF
13	TRBJ2-3	TRBV5-1	CASSLGQRDTQYF
15	TRBJ2-6	TRBV7-9	CASSLHLSGANVLTF
20	TRBJ1-6	TRBV12-3/TRBV12-4	CASSFRLQGLISSYNSPLHF
14	TRBJ1-1	TRBV29-1	CSVGARVSNTEAFF
14	TRBJ2-1	TRBV29-1	CSAARGRSYNEQFF
13	TRBJ2-5	TRBV12-3/TRBV12-4	CASRGQGLETQYF
19	TRBJ2-1	TRBV21-1	CASSKDERGLAVSYNEQFF
13	TRBJ2-4	TRBV29-1	CSVGGRGKNIQYF
14	TRBJ2-5	TRBV5-6	CASSSRPKGGTQYF
16	TRBJ1-2	TRBV12-3/TRBV12-4	CASTLGRSGAGYGYTF
12	TRBJ2-1	TRBV12-3/TRBV12-4	CASSWGGNEQFF
14	TRBJ2-3	TRBV4-3	CASSCGQGTDTQYF
14	TRBJ1-4	TRBV12-3/TRBV12-4	CASSRTALREKLFF
13	TRBJ2-1	TRBV29-1	CSVSLAVYNEQFF
12	TRBJ2-7	TRBV12-3/TRBV12-4	CASSPTGFEQYF
14	TRBJ2-7	TRBV15	CATSRATKYYEQYF
16	TRBJ2-7	TRBV18	CASSPGLAGIAYEQYF
15	TRBJ2-1	TRBV20-1	CSNIRRTGGFNEQFF
15	TRBJ2-7	TRBV3-1	CASSRTSGRTYEQYF
13	TRBJ2-3	TRBV12-3/TRBV12-4	CASSLDGGDTQYF
13	TRBJ2-1	TRBV12-3/TRBV12-4	CASSFPDSHKQFF
16	TRBJ2-7	TRBV12-3/TRBV12-4	CASSLLAGGSSYEQYF
15	TRBJ2-7	TRBV5-1	CASSLWQGGSYEQYF
16	TRBJ2-1	TRBV28	CASSFSRGGPYNEQFF
12	TRBJ2-3	TRBV5-1	CASIGYTDTQYF
14	TRBJ2-1	TRBV15	CATSRETFGNEQFF
16	TRBJ2-1	TRBV7-9	CASNQSADWTWDEQFF
16	TRBJ2-7	TRBV12-3/TRBV12-4	CASSFTWRMPSYEQYF
13	TRBJ2-7	TRBV3-1	CASSQGRGWEQYF
17	TRBJ2-7	TRBV20-1	CSAKRPAPRGAPYEQYF
13	TRBJ2-1	TRBV2	CASSGQEYNEQFF
15	TRBJ2-3	TRBV18	CASSPRDPGLGAQYF
17	TRBJ2-4	TRBV7-9	CASSLFQGALAKNIQYF
16	TRBJ2-1	TRBV20-1	CSAQSGTGGYYNEQFF
14	TRBJ2-7	TRBV12-3/TRBV12-4	CASSLRTRPNEQYF
12	TRBJ2-7	TRBV20-1	CSARGQNYEQYF
13	TRBJ2-3	TRBV29-1	CSVVRGGTDTQYF
10	TRBJ2-1	TRBV20-1	CSARAPEQFF
14	TRBJ2-5	TRBV28	CASSFGGNSETQYF
20	TRBJ2-7	TRBV27	CASSLRQAGLAGGWTYEQYF
16	TRBJ2-1	TRBV3-1	CASSQDLGANSNEQFF
14	TRBJ2-3	TRBV7-2	CASSFRVITDTQYF
11	TRBJ2-7	TRBV5-1	CASRTSDEQYF
15	TRBJ2-7	TRBV28	CASSLDPVSIGEQYF
16	TRBJ2-7	TRBV4-2	CASSQGGTGASYEQYF
11	TRBJ2-1	TRBV5-1	CASSFIGEQFF
15	TRBJ2-1	TRBV15	CATSSDPRRDNEQFF
12	TRBJ1-1	TRBV19	CASSIGLTEAFF
15	TRBJ2-7	TRBV20-1	CSARDPSRNSYEQYF
16	TRBJ2-1	TRBV24-1	CATSLSPGLEYNEQFF
13	TRBJ2-1	TRBV30	CATSSGGYNEQFF
16	TRBJ1-1	TRBV4-3	CASSQDAPIRNTEAFF
13	TRBJ2-1	TRBV13	CASSPRADNEQFF
17	TRBJ2-3	TRBV30	CAWRWTGLAGGWDTQYF
13	TRBJ2-5	TRBV4-3	CASSQDAEETQYF
15	TRBJ2-1	TRBV12-3/TRBV12-4	CASKGGATPYNEQFF
14	TRBJ2-5	TRBV10-3	CAISETRNQETQYF
15	TRBJ1-1	TRBV28	CASSLAGRRRTEAFF